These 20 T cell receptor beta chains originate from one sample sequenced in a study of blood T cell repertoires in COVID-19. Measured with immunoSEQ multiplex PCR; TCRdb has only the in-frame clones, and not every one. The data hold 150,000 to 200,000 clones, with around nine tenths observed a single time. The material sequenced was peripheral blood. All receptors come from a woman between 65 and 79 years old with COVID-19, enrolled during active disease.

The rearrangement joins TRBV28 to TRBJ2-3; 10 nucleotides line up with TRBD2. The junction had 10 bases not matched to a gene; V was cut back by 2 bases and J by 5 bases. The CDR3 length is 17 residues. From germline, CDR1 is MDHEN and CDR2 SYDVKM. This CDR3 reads CASSLMPSGSGLDTQYF. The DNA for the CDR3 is TGTGCCAGCAGTTTAATGCCTAGCGGGAGTGGGTTAGATACGCAGTATTTT.

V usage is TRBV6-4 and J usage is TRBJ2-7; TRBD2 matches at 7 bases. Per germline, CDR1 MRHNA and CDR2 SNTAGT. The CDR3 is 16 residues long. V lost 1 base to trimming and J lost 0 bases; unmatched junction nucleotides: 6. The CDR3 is CASSDFPRDYSYEQYF. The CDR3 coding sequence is TGTGCCAGCAGTGACTTTCCCCGGGACTACTCCTACGAGCAGTACTTC.

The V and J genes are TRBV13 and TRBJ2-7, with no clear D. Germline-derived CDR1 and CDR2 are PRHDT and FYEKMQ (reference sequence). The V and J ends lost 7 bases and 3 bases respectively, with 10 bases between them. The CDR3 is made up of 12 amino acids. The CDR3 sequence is CASNDTVYEQYF. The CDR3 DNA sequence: TGTGCCAGCAACGACACGGTCTACGAGCAGTACTTC.

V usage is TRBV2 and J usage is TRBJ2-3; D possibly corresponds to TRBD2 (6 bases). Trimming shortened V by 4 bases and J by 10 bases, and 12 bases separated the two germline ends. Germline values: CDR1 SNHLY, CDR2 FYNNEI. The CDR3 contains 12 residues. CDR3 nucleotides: TGTGCCAGCAGTGGAGGCGGGATGGCGCAGTATTTT. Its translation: CASSGGGMAQYF.

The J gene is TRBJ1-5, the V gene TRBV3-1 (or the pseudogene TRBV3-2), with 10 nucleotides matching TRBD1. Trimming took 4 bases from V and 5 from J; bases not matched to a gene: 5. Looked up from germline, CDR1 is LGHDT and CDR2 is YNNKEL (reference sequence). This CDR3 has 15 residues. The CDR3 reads CASSPRQGAHQPQHF. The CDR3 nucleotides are TGTGCCAGCAGCCCGAGACAGGGGGCCCATCAGCCCCAGCATTTT.

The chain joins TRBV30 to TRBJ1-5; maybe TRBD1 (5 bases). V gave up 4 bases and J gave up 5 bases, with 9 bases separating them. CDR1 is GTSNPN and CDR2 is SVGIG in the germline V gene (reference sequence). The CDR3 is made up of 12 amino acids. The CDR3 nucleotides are TGTGCCTGGAACGGGGGGGATCAGCCCCAGCATTTT. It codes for CAWNGGDQPQHF.

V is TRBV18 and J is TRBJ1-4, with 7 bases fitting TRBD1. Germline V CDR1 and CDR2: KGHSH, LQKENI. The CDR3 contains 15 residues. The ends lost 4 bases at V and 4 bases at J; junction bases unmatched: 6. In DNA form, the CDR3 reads TGTGCCAGCTCACTACAGGGACAGCTTAATGAAAAACTGTTTTTT. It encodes CASSLQGQLNEKLFF. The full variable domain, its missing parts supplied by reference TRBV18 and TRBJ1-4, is NAGVMQNPRHLVRRRGQEARLRCSPMKGHSHVYWYRQLPEEGLKFMVYLQKENIIDESGMPKERFSAEFPKEGPSILRIQQVVRGDSAAYFCASSLQGQLNEKLFFGSGTQLSVL.

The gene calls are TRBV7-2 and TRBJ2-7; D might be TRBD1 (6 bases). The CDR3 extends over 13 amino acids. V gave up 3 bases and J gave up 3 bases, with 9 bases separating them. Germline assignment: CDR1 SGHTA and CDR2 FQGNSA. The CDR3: CASSFGRGYEQYF. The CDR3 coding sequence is TGTGCCAGCAGCTTCGGCAGGGGCTACGAGCAGTACTTC.

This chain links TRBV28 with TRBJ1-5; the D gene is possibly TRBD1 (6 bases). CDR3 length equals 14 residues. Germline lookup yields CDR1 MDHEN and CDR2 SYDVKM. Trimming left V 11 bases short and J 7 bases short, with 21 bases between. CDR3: CAHLQGGMDQPQHF. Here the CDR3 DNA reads TGTGCCCACTTACAGGGAGGGATGGACCAGCCCCAGCATTTT.

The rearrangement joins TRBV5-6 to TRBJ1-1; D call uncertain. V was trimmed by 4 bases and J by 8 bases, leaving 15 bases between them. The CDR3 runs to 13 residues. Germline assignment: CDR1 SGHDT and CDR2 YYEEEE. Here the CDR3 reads CASSRRPGVEAFF. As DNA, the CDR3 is TGTGCCAGCAGCCGCCGTCCGGGTGTCGAAGCTTTCTTT.

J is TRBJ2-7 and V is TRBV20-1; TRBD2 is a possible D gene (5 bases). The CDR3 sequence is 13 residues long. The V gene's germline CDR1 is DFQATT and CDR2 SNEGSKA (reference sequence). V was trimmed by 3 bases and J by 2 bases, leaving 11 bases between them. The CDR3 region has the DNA TGCAGTGCTAGTTCCGCTAGCCCCTACGAGCAGTACTTC. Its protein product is CSASSASPYEQYF.

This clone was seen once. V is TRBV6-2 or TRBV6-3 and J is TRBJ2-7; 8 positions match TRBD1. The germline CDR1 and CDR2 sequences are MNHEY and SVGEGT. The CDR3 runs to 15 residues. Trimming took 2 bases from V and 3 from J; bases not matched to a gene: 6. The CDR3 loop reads CASSYITGGDYEQYF. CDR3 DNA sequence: TGTGCCAGCAGTTACATAACAGGGGGTGACTACGAGCAGTACTTC.

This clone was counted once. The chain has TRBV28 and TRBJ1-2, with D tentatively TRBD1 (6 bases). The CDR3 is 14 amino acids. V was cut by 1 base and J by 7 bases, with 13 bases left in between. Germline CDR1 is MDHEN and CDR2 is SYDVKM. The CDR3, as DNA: TGTGCCAGCAGTTTATTGGCAGGGGCGGGTGGCTACACCTTC. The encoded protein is CASSLLAGAGGYTF.

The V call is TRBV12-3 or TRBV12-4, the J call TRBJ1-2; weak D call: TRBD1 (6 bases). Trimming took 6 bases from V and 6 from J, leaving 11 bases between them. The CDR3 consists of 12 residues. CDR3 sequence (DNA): TGTGCCAGCAGCGTCGCAGGGGATGGCTACACCTTC. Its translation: CASSVAGDGYTF.

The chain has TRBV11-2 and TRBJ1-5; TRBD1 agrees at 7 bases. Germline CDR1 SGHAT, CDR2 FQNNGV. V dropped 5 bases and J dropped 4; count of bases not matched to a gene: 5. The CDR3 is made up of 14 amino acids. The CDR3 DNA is TGTGCCAGCAGCGACCGGGACAGAAATCAGCCCCAGCATTTT. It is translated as CASSDRDRNQPQHF.

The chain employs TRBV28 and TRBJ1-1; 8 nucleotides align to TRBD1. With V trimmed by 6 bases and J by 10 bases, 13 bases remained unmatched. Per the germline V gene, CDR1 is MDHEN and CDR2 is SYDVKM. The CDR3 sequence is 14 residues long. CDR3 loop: CASRRSGGEFSAFF. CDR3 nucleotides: TGTGCCAGCAGAAGGTCAGGGGGCGAATTTTCAGCTTTCTTT.

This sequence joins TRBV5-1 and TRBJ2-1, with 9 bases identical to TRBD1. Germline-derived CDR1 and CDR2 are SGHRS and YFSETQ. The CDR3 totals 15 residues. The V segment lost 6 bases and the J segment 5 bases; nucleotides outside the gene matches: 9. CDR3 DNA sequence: TGCGCCAGCACCCCCGGGACAGGGTTTAACAATGAGCAGTTCTTC. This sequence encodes CASTPGTGFNNEQFF.

CDR3: CASSYSTGGNYGYTF. In nucleotides, the CDR3 is TGTGCCAGCAGTTACTCGACAGGGGGCAACTATGGCTACACCTTC. The chain joins TRBV6-5 to TRBJ1-2, with TRBD1 matching 10 bases. This CDR3 region has 15 residues. Looked up from germline, CDR1 is MNHEY and CDR2 is SVGAGI. Unmatched junction bases numbered 0, after V lost 0 bases and J lost 2 bases.

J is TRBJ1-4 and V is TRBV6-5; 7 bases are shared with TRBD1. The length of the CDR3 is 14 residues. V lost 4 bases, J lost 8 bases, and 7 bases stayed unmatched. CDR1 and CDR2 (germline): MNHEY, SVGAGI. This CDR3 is CASSLQGLAEKLFF. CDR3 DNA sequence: TGTGCCAGCAGTTTACAGGGGTTGGCAGAAAAACTGTTTTTT.

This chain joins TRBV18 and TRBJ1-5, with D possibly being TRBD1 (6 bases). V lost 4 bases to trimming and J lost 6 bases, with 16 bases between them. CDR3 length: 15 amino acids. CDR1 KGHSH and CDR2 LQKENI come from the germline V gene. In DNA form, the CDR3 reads TGTGCCAGCTCACTACCCGGACAGAGGGGTCAGCCCCAGCATTTT. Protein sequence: CASSLPGQRGQPQHF. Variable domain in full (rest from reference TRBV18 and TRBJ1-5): NAGVMQNPRHLVRRRGQEARLRCSPMKGHSHVYWYRQLPEEGLKFMVYLQKENIIDESGMPKERFSAEFPKEGPSILRIQQVVRGDSAAYFCASSLPGQRGQPQHFGDGTRLSIL.